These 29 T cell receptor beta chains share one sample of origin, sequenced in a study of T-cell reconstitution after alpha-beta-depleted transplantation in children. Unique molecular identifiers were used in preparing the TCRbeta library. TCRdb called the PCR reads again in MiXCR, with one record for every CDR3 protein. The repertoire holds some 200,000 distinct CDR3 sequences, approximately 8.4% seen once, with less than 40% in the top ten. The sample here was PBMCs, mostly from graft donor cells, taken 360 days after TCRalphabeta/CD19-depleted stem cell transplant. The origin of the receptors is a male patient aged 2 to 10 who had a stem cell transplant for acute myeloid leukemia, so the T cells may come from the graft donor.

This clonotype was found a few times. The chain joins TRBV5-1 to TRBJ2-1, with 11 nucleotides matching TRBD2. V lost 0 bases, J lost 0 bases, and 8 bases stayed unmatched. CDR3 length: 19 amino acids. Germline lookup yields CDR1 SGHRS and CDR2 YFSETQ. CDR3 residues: CASSLVGLAALISYNEQFF. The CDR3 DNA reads TGCGCCAGCAGCTTGGTGGGACTAGCGGCTTTAATCTCCTACAATGAGCAGTTCTTC.

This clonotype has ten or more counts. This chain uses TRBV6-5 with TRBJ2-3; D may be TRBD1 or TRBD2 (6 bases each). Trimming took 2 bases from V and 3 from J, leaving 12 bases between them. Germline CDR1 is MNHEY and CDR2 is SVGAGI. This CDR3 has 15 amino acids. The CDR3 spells CASSYEGGTTDTQYF. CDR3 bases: TGTGCCAGCAGTTACGAAGGGGGGACGACAGATACGCAGTATTTT.

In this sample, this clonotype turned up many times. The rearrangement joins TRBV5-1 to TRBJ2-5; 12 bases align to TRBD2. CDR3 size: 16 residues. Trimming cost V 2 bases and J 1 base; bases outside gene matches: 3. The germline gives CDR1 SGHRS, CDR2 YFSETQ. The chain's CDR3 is CASSLRTSGAQETQYF. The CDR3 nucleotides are TGCGCCAGCAGCTTACGGACTAGCGGGGCCCAAGAGACCCAGTACTTC.

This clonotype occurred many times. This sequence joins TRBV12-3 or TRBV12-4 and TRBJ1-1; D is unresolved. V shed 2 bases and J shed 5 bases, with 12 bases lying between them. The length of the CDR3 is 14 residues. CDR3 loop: CASSLKGVMTEAFF. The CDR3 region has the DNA TGTGCCAGCAGTTTAAAGGGCGTGATGACTGAAGCTTTCTTT.

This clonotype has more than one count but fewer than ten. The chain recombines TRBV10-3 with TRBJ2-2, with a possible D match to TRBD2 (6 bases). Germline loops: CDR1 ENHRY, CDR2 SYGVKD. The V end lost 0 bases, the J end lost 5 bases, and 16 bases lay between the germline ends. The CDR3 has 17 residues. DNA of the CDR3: TGTGCCATCAGTGAGTCGGAAGGGAGGTTTAGGACCGGGGAGCTGTTTTTT. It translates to CAISESEGRFRTGELFF.

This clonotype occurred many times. CDR3 nucleotides: TGCAGTGCTAGAGCCCCCACAGGGGGAGATAATTCACCCCTCCACTTT. It translates to CSARAPTGGDNSPLHF. The J gene is TRBJ1-6, the V gene TRBV20-1; TRBD1 aligns across 8 bases. This CDR3 has 16 amino acids. V was pared by 1 base and J by 5 bases, with 7 bases of the junction left unmatched. The germline V gene has CDR1 DFQATT and CDR2 SNEGSKA (reference sequence).

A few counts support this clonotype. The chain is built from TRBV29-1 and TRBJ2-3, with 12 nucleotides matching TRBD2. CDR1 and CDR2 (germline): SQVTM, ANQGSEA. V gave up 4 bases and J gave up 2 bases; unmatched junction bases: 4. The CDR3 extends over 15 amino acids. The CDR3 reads CSVGLAGGATDTQYF. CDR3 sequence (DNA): TGCAGCGTTGGCCTAGCGGGAGGGGCCACAGATACGCAGTATTTT.

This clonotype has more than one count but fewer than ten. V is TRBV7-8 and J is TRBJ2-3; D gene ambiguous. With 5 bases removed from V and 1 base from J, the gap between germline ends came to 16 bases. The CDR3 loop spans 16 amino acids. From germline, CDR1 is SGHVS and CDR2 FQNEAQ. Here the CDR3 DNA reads TGTGCCAGCAGCACCCTAAGAACGGGCGGCACAGATACGCAGTATTTT. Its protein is CASSTLRTGGTDTQYF.

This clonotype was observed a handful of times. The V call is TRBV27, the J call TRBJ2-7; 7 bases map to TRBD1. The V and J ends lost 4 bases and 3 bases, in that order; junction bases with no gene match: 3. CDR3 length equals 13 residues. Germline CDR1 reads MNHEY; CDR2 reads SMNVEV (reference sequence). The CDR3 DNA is TGTGCCAGCAGTTCTACAGGGGTCTACGAGCAGTACTTC. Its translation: CASSSTGVYEQYF.

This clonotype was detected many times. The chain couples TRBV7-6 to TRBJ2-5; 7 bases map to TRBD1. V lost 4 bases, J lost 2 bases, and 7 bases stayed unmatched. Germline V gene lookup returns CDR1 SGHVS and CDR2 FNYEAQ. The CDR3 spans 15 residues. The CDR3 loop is CASSWNTGQQETQYF. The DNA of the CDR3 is TGTGCCAGCAGCTGGAACACGGGACAGCAAGAGACCCAGTACTTC.

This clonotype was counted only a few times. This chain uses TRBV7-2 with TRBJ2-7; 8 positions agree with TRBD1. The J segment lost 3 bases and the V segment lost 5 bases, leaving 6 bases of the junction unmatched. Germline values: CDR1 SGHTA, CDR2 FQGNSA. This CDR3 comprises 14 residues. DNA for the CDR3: TGTGCCAGCAGCATCTCGACAGGGGTCTACGAGCAGTACTTC. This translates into CASSISTGVYEQYF.

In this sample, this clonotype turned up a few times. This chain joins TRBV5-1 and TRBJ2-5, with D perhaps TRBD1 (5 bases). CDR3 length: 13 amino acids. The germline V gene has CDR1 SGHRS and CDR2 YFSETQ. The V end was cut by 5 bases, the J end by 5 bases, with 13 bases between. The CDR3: CASRATASETQYF. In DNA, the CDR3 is TGCGCCAGCAGGGCGACAGCCTCCGAGACCCAGTACTTC.

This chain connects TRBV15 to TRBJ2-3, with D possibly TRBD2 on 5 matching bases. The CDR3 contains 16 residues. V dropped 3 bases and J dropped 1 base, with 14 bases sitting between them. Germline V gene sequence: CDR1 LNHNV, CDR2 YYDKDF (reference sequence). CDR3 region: CATSRGRLFRTDTQYF. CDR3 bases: TGTGCCACCAGCAGGGGTAGACTATTTCGCACAGATACGCAGTATTTT.

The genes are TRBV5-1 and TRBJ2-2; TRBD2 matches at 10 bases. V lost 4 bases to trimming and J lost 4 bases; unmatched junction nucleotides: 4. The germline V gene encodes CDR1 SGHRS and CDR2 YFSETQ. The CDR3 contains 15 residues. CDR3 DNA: TGCGCCAGCAGCCAGGGACTAGCGACCACCGGGGAGCTGTTTTTT. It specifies CASSQGLATTGELFF. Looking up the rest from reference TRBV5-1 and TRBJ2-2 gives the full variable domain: KAGVTQTPRYLIKTRGQQVTLSCSPISGHRSVSWYQQTPGQGLQFLFEYFSETQRNKGNFPGRFSGRQFSNSRSEMNVSTLELGDSALYLCASSQGLATTGELFFGEGSRLTVL.

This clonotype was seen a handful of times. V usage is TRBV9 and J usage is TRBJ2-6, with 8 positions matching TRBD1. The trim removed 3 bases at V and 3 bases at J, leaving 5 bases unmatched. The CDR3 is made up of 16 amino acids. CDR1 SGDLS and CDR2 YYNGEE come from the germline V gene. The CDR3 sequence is CASSAQGAGGANVLTF. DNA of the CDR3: TGTGCCAGCAGCGCTCAGGGGGCAGGTGGGGCCAACGTCCTGACTTTC.

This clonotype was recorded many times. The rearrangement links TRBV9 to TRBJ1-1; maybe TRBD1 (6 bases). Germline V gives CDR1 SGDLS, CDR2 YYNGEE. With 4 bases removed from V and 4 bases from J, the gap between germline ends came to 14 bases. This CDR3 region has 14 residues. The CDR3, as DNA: TGTGCCAGCAGCTTACAGGGAAGGTTCACTGAAGCTTTCTTT. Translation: CASSLQGRFTEAFF.

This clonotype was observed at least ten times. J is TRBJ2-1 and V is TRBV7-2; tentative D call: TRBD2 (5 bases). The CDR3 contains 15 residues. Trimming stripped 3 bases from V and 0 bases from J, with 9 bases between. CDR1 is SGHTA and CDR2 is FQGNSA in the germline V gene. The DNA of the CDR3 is TGTGCCAGCAGCTTTAGCGCCGGCTCCTACAATGAGCAGTTCTTC. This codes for CASSFSAGSYNEQFF.

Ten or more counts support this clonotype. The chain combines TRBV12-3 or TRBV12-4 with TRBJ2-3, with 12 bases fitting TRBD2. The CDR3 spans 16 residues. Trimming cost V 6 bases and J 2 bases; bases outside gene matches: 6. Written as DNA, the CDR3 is TGTGCCAGCAGCCCGACTAGCGGGAGAATCACAGATACGCAGTATTTT. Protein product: CASSPTSGRITDTQYF.

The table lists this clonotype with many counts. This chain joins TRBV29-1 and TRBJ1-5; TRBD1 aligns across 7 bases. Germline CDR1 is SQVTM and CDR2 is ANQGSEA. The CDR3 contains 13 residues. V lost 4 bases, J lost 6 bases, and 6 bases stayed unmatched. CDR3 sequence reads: CSVAKGASQPQHF. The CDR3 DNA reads TGCAGCGTTGCCAAGGGGGCTAGTCAGCCCCAGCATTTT.

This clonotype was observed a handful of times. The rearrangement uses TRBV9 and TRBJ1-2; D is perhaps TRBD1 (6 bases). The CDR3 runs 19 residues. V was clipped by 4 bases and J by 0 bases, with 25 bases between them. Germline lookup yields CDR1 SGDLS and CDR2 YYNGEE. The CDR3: CASSPRQALLASTNYGYTF. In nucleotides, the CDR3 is TGTGCCAGCAGCCCCCGACAGGCCCTCCTAGCTTCTACTAACTATGGCTACACCTTC.

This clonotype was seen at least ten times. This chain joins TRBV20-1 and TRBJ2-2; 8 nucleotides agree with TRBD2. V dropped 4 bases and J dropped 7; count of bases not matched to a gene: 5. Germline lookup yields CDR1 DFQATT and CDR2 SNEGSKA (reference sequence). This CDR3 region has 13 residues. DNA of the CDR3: TGCAGTGCTAAAGCGGGGGTAGGCGGGGAGCTGTTTTTT. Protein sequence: CSAKAGVGGELFF.

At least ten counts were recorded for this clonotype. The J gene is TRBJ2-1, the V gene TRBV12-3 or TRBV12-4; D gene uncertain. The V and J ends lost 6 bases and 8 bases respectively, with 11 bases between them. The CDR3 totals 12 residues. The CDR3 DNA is TGTGCCAGCAGCCGGGTGGGCGATGAGCAGTTCTTC. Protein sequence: CASSRVGDEQFF.

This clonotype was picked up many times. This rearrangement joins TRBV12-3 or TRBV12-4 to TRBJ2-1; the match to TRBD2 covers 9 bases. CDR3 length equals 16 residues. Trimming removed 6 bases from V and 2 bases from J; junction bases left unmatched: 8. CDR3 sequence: CASSCGRAWTYNEQFF. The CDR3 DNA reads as TGTGCCAGCAGCTGCGGGAGGGCCTGGACCTACAATGAGCAGTTCTTC.

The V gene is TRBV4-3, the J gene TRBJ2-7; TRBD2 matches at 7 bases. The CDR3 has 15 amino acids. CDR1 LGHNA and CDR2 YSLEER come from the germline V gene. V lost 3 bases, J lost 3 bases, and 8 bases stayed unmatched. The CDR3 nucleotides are TGCGCCAGCAGCCAGGGGGGGGACCCTTACTACGAGCAGTACTTC. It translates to CASSQGGDPYYEQYF.

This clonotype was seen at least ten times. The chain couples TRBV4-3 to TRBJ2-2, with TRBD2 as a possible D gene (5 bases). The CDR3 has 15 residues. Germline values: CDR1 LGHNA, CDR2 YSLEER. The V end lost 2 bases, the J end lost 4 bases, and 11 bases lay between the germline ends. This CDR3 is CASSQTSGPTGELFF. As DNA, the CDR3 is TGCGCCAGCAGCCAAACGAGCGGCCCCACCGGGGAGCTGTTTTTT.

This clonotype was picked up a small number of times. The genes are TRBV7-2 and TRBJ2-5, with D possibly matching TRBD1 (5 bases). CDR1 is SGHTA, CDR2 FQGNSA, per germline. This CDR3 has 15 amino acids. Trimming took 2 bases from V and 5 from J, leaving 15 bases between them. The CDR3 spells CASSLRQPVGETQYF. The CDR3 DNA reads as TGTGCCAGCAGCTTAAGACAGCCGGTAGGGGAGACCCAGTACTTC.

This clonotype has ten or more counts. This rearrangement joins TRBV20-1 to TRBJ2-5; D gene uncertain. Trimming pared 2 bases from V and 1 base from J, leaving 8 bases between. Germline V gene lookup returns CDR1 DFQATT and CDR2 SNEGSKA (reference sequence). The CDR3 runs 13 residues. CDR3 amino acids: CSARSSTQETQYF. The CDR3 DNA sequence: TGCAGTGCTAGAAGTAGCACCCAAGAGACCCAGTACTTC.

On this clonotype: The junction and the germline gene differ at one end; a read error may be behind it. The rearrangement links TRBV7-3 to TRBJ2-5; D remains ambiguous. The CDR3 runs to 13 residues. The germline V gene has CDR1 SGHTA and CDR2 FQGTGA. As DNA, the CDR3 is TGTTCCAGCAGCTTAAACGGCCAAGAGACCCAGTACTTC. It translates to CSSSLNGQETQYF.

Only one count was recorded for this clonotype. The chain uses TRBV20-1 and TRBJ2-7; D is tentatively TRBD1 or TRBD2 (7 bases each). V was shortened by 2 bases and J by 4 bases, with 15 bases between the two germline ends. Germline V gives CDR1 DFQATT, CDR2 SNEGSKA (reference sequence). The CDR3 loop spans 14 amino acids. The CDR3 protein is CSARMAGGAYEQYF. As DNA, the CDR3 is TGCAGTGCTAGAATGGCAGGGGGGGCTTACGAGCAGTACTTC.